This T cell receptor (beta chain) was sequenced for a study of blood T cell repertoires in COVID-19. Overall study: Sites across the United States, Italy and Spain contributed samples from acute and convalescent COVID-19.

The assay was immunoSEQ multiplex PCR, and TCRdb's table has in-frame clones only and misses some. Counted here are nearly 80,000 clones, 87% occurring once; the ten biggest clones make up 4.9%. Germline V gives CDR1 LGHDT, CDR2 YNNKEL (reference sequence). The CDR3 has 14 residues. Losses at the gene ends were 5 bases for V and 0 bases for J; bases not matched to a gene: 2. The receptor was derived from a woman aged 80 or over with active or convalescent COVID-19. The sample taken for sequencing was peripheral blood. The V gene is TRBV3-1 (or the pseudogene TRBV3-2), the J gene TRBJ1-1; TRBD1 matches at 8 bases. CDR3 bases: TGTGCCAGCAGCAGGGGACAGGTGAACACTGAAGCTTTCTTT. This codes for CASSRGQVNTEAFF.